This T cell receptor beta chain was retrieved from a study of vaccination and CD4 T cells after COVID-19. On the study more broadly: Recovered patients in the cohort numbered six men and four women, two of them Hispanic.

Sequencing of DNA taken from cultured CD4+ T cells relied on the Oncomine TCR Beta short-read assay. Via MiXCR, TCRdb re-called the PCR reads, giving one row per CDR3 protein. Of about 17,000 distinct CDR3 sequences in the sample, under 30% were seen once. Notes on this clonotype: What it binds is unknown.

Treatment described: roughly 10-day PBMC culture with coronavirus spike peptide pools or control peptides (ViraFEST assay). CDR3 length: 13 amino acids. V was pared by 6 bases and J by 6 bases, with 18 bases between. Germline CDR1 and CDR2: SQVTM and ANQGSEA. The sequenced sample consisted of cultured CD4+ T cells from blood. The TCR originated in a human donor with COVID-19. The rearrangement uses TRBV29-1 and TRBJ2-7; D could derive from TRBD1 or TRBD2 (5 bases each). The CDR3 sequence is CSVTGSGSREQYF. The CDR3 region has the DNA TGCAGCGTAACGGGGTCAGGGTCTCGCGAGCAGTACTTC.